The clone carrying this TCR beta chain appeared many times. Its antigen is currently unknown. MiXCR was run by TCRdb on the reads, yielding one entry per CDR3 protein. Of some 200,000 distinct CDR3 sequences in the sample, roughly 9% were seen once. These data belong to a study of T cell repertoires in cytomegalovirus infection. Study overall: Public TCR beta signatures marked donors with CMV infection and the matching HLA. Overall study results and limits: CMV-specific TCR beta clonotypes restricted by HLA-C dominated the ex vivo response. Using cumulative public TCR beta family frequency, the authors identified those who carried CMV together with the relevant HLA.

CDR1 and CDR2 from the germline V gene are SGHAT and FQNNGV. V was cut by 5 bases and J by 0 bases, with 13 bases left in between. This CDR3 is 15 amino acids long. This TCR was recovered from a human donor in good health (CMV status not recorded). Some clones in this sample may be carry-over from other donors' samples. Sequenced: PBMCs. V is TRBV11-2 and J is TRBJ1-1; D is perhaps TRBD1 (5 bases). This CDR3 is CASSNHAGVNTEAFF. CDR3 nucleotides: TGTGCCAGCAGCAACCACGCGGGGGTGAACACTGAAGCTTTCTTT.